This T cell receptor (beta chain) appears in the sequencing data of a study of radiation and T cells in renal cell carcinoma. Regarding time point: blood 4 weeks post-SBRT, at nephrectomy. Treatment described: 15 Gy SBRT to primary tumor, nephrectomy 4 weeks later. Nephrectomy followed 15 Gy stereotactic body radiation by 4 weeks. Serial blood draws occurred at baseline and 2 and 4 weeks post-SBRT. In regard to this clone: Its specificity is not known.

Whole-study findings and limits: Top tumor clonotypes rose in blood 2 weeks post-radiation, then contracted.

Clones were read by immunoSEQ multiplex PCR, and TCRdb kept only the in-frame ones, dropping some. The table has approximately 150,000 clones, approximately 86% seen once. The material sequenced was blood, taken from a patient whose treatment included radiotherapy and nephrectomy. The sequence came from a woman between 50 and 59 years old with renal cell carcinoma.

The CDR3 DNA reads as TGCGCCAGCAGCCAAGAGGCCCCGGGGGGACCAGATACGCAGTATTTT. Protein sequence: CASSQEAPGGPDTQYF. The V gene is TRBV4-1, the J gene TRBJ2-3; 7 positions agree with TRBD2. V lost 0 bases, J lost 4 bases, and 7 bases stayed unmatched. Per germline, CDR1 MGHRA and CDR2 YSYEKL. The CDR3 spans 16 residues.